The clone carrying this T cell receptor beta chain was picked up a small number of times. PCR was performed a second time for about 7 to 11 cycles using a sample-barcoded 5' primer and a J-beta primer mix. Individual samples furnished no less than 2.5 million CDR3-containing paired-end reads apiece. One entry per CDR3 protein, called by TCRdb with MiXCR from the 5' RACE reads. This table holds about 1,500,000 distinct CDR3 sequences, roughly 30% found once. The authors drew around 9.4 milliliters of peripheral blood from each donor. This entry is derived from a study of blood T cells in healthy people across ages. Across the whole study: Per every two T cells, about one barcoded beta molecule was captured by template switching.

This CDR3 is 14 amino acids long. Germline assignment: CDR1 SGHTA and CDR2 FQGNSA. Trimming left V 3 bases short and J 6 bases short, with 13 bases between. This TCR came from a woman aged 25 to 39 in good health. The rearrangement joins TRBV7-2 to TRBJ2-3; D may be TRBD1 or TRBD2 (5 bases each). Material for sequencing was blood. The CDR3 here is CASSLGDAVDTQYF. CDR3 nucleotides: TGTGCCAGCAGCTTGGGGGATGCCGTGGATACGCAGTATTTT.